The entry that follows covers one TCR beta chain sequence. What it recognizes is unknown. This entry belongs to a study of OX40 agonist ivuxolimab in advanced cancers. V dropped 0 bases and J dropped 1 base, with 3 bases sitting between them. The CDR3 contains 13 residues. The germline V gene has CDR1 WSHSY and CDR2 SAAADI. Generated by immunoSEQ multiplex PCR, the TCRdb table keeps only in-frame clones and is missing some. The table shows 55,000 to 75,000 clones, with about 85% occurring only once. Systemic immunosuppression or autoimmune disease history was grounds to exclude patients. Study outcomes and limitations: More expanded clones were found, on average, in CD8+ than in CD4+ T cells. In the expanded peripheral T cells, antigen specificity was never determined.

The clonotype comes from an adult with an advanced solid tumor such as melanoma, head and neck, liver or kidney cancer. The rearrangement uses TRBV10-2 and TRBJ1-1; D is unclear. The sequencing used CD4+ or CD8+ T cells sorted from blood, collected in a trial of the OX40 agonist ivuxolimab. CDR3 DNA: TGCGCCAGCAGTGAGTCAGCGAACACTGAAGCTTTCTTT. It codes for CASSESANTEAFF.